These 14 T cell receptor beta chains originate from one sample sequenced in a study of cytomegalovirus exposure and HLA in healthy donors. PCR employed 60 Vbeta and 13 Jbeta primers. Profiled with immunoSEQ multiplex PCR; TCRdb holds only in-frame clones, not every one. Of approximately 150,000 clones in the sample, around 80% are singletons; the top ten hold about 5.2%. Source material: PBMCs. All receptors derive from a man aged 25-45 years in good health and CMV-seropositive.

With regard to this clone: Its ends do not fully match the called genes, so a read error is possible. The chain couples TRBV11-2 to TRBJ1-3; 8 bases match TRBD1. In germline, CDR1 is SGHAT, CDR2 FQNNGV. The CDR3 is made up of 13 amino acids. The CDR3 region has the DNA TGTGCCAGCACCATAAAAATTGGGGGACAGGAGCATTTT. Amino acid sequence: CASTIKIGGQEHF.

The rearrangement links TRBV5-6 to TRBJ1-4, with a possible D match to TRBD1 (6 bases). Trimming took 1 base from V and 0 from J, leaving 13 bases between them. Per germline, CDR1 SGHDT and CDR2 YYEEEE. The CDR3 covers 17 residues. The DNA of the CDR3 is TGTGCCAGCAGCTTGCTCCAGGGGTCTCCAACTAATGAAAAACTGTTTTTT. It is translated as CASSLLQGSPTNEKLFF.

The table lists this clone with a few counts. The rearrangement joins TRBV2 to TRBJ2-7; D is perhaps TRBD2 (5 bases). Trimming stripped 3 bases from V and 2 bases from J, with 23 bases between. The CDR3 contains 18 residues. Germline CDR1 and CDR2: SNHLY and FYNNEI. The CDR3 loop is CASSDSGYGDGGTYEQYF. Written as DNA, the CDR3 is TGTGCCAGCAGTGATTCAGGCTACGGGGATGGAGGAACCTACGAGCAGTACTTC.

This clone appeared a few times. The chain recombines TRBV5-5 with TRBJ2-7; D is perhaps TRBD1 (6 bases). V was pared by 0 bases and J by 0 bases, with 10 bases between. CDR1 is SGHKS and CDR2 is YYEKEE in the germline V gene (reference sequence). This CDR3 comprises 15 residues. As DNA, the CDR3 is TGTGCCAGCAGCTTGGGTCAGGGGTACTCCTACGAGCAGTACTTC. Amino acids: CASSLGQGYSYEQYF.

The rearrangement uses TRBV19 and TRBJ1-1, with no clear D. CDR3 length equals 14 residues. The V gene's germline CDR1 is LNHDA and CDR2 SQIVND (reference sequence). Between the trimmed V and J ends, which lost 2 bases and 3 bases, there was a span of 10 bases. DNA of the CDR3: TGTGCCAGTAGTATAAGACATGACGACACTGAAGCTTTCTTT. This gives the protein CASSIRHDDTEAFF. Using reference TRBV19 and TRBJ1-1 for the parts outside the CDR3, the full variable domain is DGGITQSPKYLFRKEGQNVTLSCEQNLNHDAMYWYRQDPGQGLRLIYYSQIVNDFQKGDIAEGYSVSREKKESFPLTVTSAQKNPTAFYLCASSIRHDDTEAFFGQGTRLTVV.

The sample holds one count of this clone. The chain is built from TRBV13 and TRBJ1-6; D is unclear. V lost 8 bases, J lost 8 bases, and 13 bases lay in between. CDR3 length: 13 residues. The V gene's germline CDR1 is PRHDT and CDR2 FYEKMQ (reference sequence). CDR3 sequence (DNA): TGTGCCAGCCGTCTAGCGGGGTATTCACCCCTCCACTTT. Amino acids: CASRLAGYSPLHF.

The genes are TRBV27 and TRBJ2-6; D remains unclear. This CDR3 region has 13 residues. V was cut by 7 bases and J by 3 bases, with 7 bases left in between. The germline V gene encodes CDR1 MNHEY and CDR2 SMNVEV (reference sequence). CDR3 protein: CASTFGGANVLTF. CDR3 bases: TGTGCCAGCACCTTCGGTGGGGCCAACGTCCTGACTTTC.

This clone was recorded a few times. The rearrangement joins TRBV2 to TRBJ2-7; D not certain. CDR3 length: 15 residues. Germline V CDR1 and CDR2: SNHLY, FYNNEI. Trimming pared 7 bases from V and 0 bases from J, leaving 16 bases between. CDR3 in DNA: TGTGCCAGCACTGGAATAGCCGCTAGCTCCTACGAGCAGTACTTC. Translating gives CASTGIAASSYEQYF. The variable domain in full, completed from reference TRBV2 and TRBJ2-7, reads EPEVTQTPSHQVTQMGQEVILRCVPISNHLYFYWYRQILGQKVEFLVSFYNNEISEKSEIFDDQFSVERPDGSNFTLKIRSTKLEDSAMYFCASTGIAASSYEQYFGPGTRLTVT.

V gene TRBV9 combines with J gene TRBJ2-7; 7 bases align to TRBD1. V lost 0 bases, J lost 2 bases, and 2 bases stayed unmatched. The CDR3 sequence is 14 residues long. Germline CDR1 and CDR2: SGDLS and YYNGEE. This CDR3 is CASSVEGATYEQYF. Written as DNA, the CDR3 is TGTGCCAGCAGCGTAGAGGGGGCTACCTACGAGCAGTACTTC.

The rearrangement uses TRBV7-8 and TRBJ2-4; TRBD1 aligns across 11 bases. Germline V gene data show CDR1 as SGHVS and CDR2 as FQNEAQ. This CDR3 is built from 16 residues. V was clipped by 1 base and J by 7 bases; unmatched bases: 6. CDR3 in DNA: TGTGCCAGCAGCTTAGTTGGACAGGGGGCCGTGAACATTCAGTACTTC. This codes for CASSLVGQGAVNIQYF.

This clone was observed a few times. The chain has TRBV30 and TRBJ1-5, with D possibly being TRBD1 (6 bases). Per the germline V gene, CDR1 is GTSNPN and CDR2 is SVGIG (reference sequence). The CDR3 length is 15 residues. The V end was cut by 1 base, the J end by 0 bases, with 10 bases between. The CDR3 here is CAWSEDSHSNQPQHF. CDR3 coding DNA: TGTGCCTGGAGTGAGGACAGCCATAGCAATCAGCCCCAGCATTTT.

This chain links TRBV2 with TRBJ1-2, with no clear D. Germline values: CDR1 SNHLY, CDR2 FYNNEI. This CDR3 has 15 residues. Deletions cut 2 bases from V and 8 bases from J, with 18 bases between. The CDR3 nucleotides are TGTGCCAGCAGTGAATGGTCTGGTCTCAGAAGAGGCTACACCTTC. It specifies CASSEWSGLRRGYTF.

The rearrangement links TRBV2 to TRBJ2-5, with TRBD1 as a possible D gene (5 bases). Germline assignment: CDR1 SNHLY and CDR2 FYNNEI. The V and J ends lost 8 bases and 0 bases respectively, with 7 bases between them. This CDR3 contains 12 residues. CDR3 coding DNA: TGTGCCAGCGACAGACACCAAGAGACCCAGTACTTC. As protein: CASDRHQETQYF.

The V call is TRBV11-2, the J call TRBJ1-2; 7 bases are shared with TRBD1. CDR3 length: 17 residues. Trimming removed 2 bases from V and 4 bases from J; junction bases left unmatched: 13. CDR1 and CDR2 from the germline V gene are SGHAT and FQNNGV. CDR3 coding DNA: TGTGCCAGCAGCTTAATGGGGACAGACAGAACCTTCTATGGCTACACCTTC. Residues: CASSLMGTDRTFYGYTF.